Below are 27 T cell receptor beta chains sequenced from a single sample in a study of T cells of healthy individuals. One entry per CDR3 protein, called by TCRdb with MiXCR from the 5' RACE reads. The sample consists of about 53,000 distinct CDR3 sequences, about 15% of them appearing once. These receptors were collected from a human donor in good health.

This clonotype was found many times. The rearrangement joins TRBV19 to TRBJ2-1, with 9 bases fitting TRBD2. Germline V gives CDR1 LNHDA, CDR2 SQIVND (reference sequence). V was pared by 5 bases and J by 7 bases, with 12 bases of the junction left unmatched. CDR3 length: 16 residues. The DNA for the CDR3 is TGTGCCAGTAGTTCCCTTAGCGCGGGGGGGACAAATGAGCAGTTCTTC. Residues: CASSSLSAGGTNEQFF.

On this clonotype itself: A read error may explain this, as a much larger clone is one base away. The chain carries TRBV2 and TRBJ1-1, with D unclear. Per germline, CDR1 SNHLY and CDR2 FYNNEI. Trimming took 7 bases from V and 9 from J, leaving 18 bases between them. The CDR3 spans 13 residues. The CDR3 DNA follows: TGTGCCAGCACCCGAACCCCACAACACCAAGCTTTCTTT. This translates into CASTRTPQHQAFF.

This clonotype was observed at least ten times. The chain uses TRBV12-3 or TRBV12-4 and TRBJ1-1, with 10 bases matching TRBD1. The CDR3 has 15 residues. J lost 5 bases, V lost 6 bases, and 9 bases had no gene match. In nucleotides, the CDR3 is TGTGCCAGCAGCCACAGACAGGGGGCGCGGACTGAAGCTTTCTTT. Its protein product is CASSHRQGARTEAFF.

This clonotype was observed many times. The chain recombines TRBV20-1 with TRBJ2-7, with 8 positions matching TRBD1. This CDR3 contains 12 residues. V trimming: 7 bases; J trimming: 4 bases; junction bases outside the gene matches: 6. Looked up from germline, CDR1 is DFQATT and CDR2 is SNEGSKA (reference sequence). The CDR3 is CSGADREYEQYF. CDR3 bases: TGCAGTGGGGCGGACAGGGAATACGAGCAGTACTTC.

This clonotype occurred many times. The CDR3 loop reads CASRRGQGAGELFF. CDR3 coding DNA: TGTGCCAGCAGACGCGGACAGGGGGCCGGGGAGCTGTTTTTT. The chain has TRBV5-5 and TRBJ2-2; 10 bases match TRBD1. CDR1 and CDR2 (germline): SGHKS, YYEKEE (reference sequence). The ends lost 5 bases at V and 6 bases at J; junction bases unmatched: 4. The CDR3 totals 14 residues.

Points on this clonotype: A much larger clone lies a single base off, so this may be a read error. This sequence joins TRBV9 and TRBJ2-1; TRBD2 might be the D (7 bases). The CDR3 sequence is 15 residues long. V was cut by 2 bases and J by 8 bases, with 17 bases left in between. Per the germline V gene, CDR1 is SGDLS and CDR2 is YYNGEE. CDR3 nucleotides: TGTGCCAGCAGCGTTAAGGGGGGGCTAGGCTATGAGCAGTTCTTC. Amino acid sequence: CASSVKGGLGYEQFF.

About this clonotype itself: A read error may be the cause here, since a much bigger clone is one base away. The rearrangement links TRBV6-5 to TRBJ1-2; D possibly corresponds to TRBD1 (6 bases). The CDR3 sequence is 13 residues long. Germline V gene data show CDR1 as MNHEY and CDR2 as SVGAGI. For the CDR3, the DNA is TGTGCCAGCAGCCTGACAGGTTCCTATGGCTACAACTTC. This gives the protein CASSLTGSYGYNF.

This clonotype was seen at least ten times. The CDR3: CASTNGAGRNTEAFF. The CDR3, as DNA: TGTGCCAGCACCAACGGGGCAGGACGGAACACTGAAGCTTTCTTT. The rearrangement links TRBV6-5 to TRBJ1-1, with a possible D match to TRBD1 (5 bases). Trimming took 7 bases from V and 1 from J, leaving 16 bases between them. This CDR3 has 15 residues. Per the germline V gene, CDR1 is MNHEY and CDR2 is SVGAGI.

The V gene is TRBV4-3, the J gene TRBJ2-2, with a weak D call TRBD1 (7 bases). Trimming took 1 base from V and 4 from J, leaving 10 bases between them. Germline V gene sequence: CDR1 LGHNA, CDR2 YSLEER. This CDR3 is 15 amino acids long. The CDR3 spells CASSQGQGGTGELFF. As DNA, the CDR3 is TGCGCCAGCAGCCAAGGGCAGGGGGGCACCGGGGAGCTGTTTTTT.

This clonotype was seen repeatedly, ten times or more. V and J are TRBV24-1 and TRBJ2-6; D is possibly TRBD2 (6 bases). CDR1 and CDR2 (germline): KGHDR, SFDVKD. V dropped 4 bases and J dropped 2 bases, with 8 bases sitting between them. This CDR3 region has 15 residues. The CDR3 here is CATSEEGAGANVLTF. The CDR3 region has the DNA TGTGCCACCAGTGAGGAGGGAGCTGGGGCCAACGTCCTGACTTTC.

This clonotype occurred many times. The V and J genes are TRBV5-1 and TRBJ2-3; D remains ambiguous. Germline V gene data show CDR1 as SGHRS and CDR2 as YFSETQ. This CDR3 contains 13 residues. Trimming stripped 1 base from V and 0 bases from J, with 3 bases between. The CDR3 sequence: CASSLYSTDTQYF. The CDR3 DNA sequence: TGCGCCAGCAGCTTGTACAGCACAGATACGCAGTATTTT.

This clonotype was observed a handful of times. V and J are TRBV12-3 or TRBV12-4 and TRBJ2-3; 12 nucleotides line up with TRBD2. This CDR3 is 17 amino acids long. After removal of 3 bases from V and 5 bases from J, the junction contained 9 bases not matched to a gene. The CDR3 DNA reads as TGTGCCAGCAGTTTGCCCCCCAGACTAGCGGGAGAAGATACGCAGTATTTT. Translating gives CASSLPPRLAGEDTQYF.

This clonotype came up once. This chain connects TRBV27 to TRBJ1-1, with D uncertain. V lost 4 bases, J lost 3 bases, and 12 bases lay in between. CDR3 size: 14 residues. Germline V lookup: CDR1 MNHEY, CDR2 SMNVEV (reference sequence). CDR3 loop: CASSYGGVDTEAFF. Here the CDR3 DNA reads TGTGCCAGCAGTTATGGTGGGGTGGACACTGAAGCTTTCTTT.

V gene TRBV5-5 combines with J gene TRBJ1-3, with unresolved D. V dropped 1 base and J dropped 0 bases, with 5 bases sitting between them. The CDR3 is 14 amino acids. CDR1 SGHKS and CDR2 YYEKEE come from the germline V gene (reference sequence). DNA for the CDR3: TGTGCCAGCAGCTTGAACCCCTCTGGAAACACCATATATTTT. Protein sequence: CASSLNPSGNTIYF. Looking up the rest from reference TRBV5-5 and TRBJ1-3 gives the full variable domain: DAGVTQSPTHLIKTRGQQVTLRCSPISGHKSVSWYQQVLGQGPQFIFQYYEKEERGRGNFPDRFSARQFPNYSSELNVNALLLGDSALYLCASSLNPSGNTIYFGEGSWLTVV.

This clonotype occurred many times. The chain is built from TRBV20-1 and TRBJ1-1, with 7 bases that match TRBD1. The CDR3 runs to 12 residues. The germline V gene encodes CDR1 DFQATT and CDR2 SNEGSKA (reference sequence). After removal of 6 bases from V and 6 bases from J, the junction contained 7 bases not matched to a gene. The DNA of the CDR3 is TGCAGTGCCATTGAAACAGGGGCTGAAGCTTTCTTT. It yields the protein CSAIETGAEAFF.

The chain combines TRBV12-5 with TRBJ1-4; TRBD1 aligns across 7 bases. The germline CDR1 and CDR2 sequences are LGHNT and FRNRAP. There are 12 residues in the CDR3. J was trimmed by 11 bases and V by 3 bases; bases with no gene match: 3. The CDR3 here is CASGFGTVKLFF. DNA of the CDR3: TGTGCTAGTGGTTTCGGGACAGTTAAACTGTTTTTT.

This clonotype was seen a handful of times. The rearrangement joins TRBV24-1 to TRBJ1-2; TRBD1 agrees at 8 bases. This CDR3 comprises 15 residues. Germline values: CDR1 KGHDR, CDR2 SFDVKD. After removal of 4 bases from V and 6 bases from J, the junction contained 9 bases not matched to a gene. The CDR3 region is CATSDTDRGKHGYTF. In DNA, the CDR3 is TGTGCCACCAGTGACACCGACAGGGGAAAGCATGGCTACACCTTC.

V usage is TRBV20-1 and J usage is TRBJ1-6; TRBD1 agrees at 8 bases. The CDR3 consists of 13 residues. V lost 7 bases to trimming and J lost 7 bases; unmatched junction nucleotides: 6. CDR1 and CDR2 (germline): DFQATT, SNEGSKA (reference sequence). CDR3 amino acids: CSVNRGENSPLHF. The CDR3 bases are TGCAGTGTTAACAGGGGGGAGAATTCACCCCTCCACTTT.

V is TRBV30 and J is TRBJ2-7; D is uncertain. V was clipped by 1 base and J by 2 bases, with 12 bases between them. In germline, CDR1 is GTSNPN, CDR2 SVGIG (reference sequence). This CDR3 is 14 amino acids long. The CDR3: CAWSAPGRPYEQYF. The DNA of the CDR3 is TGTGCCTGGAGTGCTCCTGGCAGGCCCTACGAGCAGTACTTC.

This clonotype was observed at least ten times. The J gene is TRBJ2-1, the V gene TRBV18; no reliable D call. Trimming shortened V by 2 bases and J by 5 bases, and 4 bases separated the two germline ends. This CDR3 has 12 residues. Per germline, CDR1 KGHSH and CDR2 LQKENI. Here the CDR3 reads CASSPIDNEQFF. The CDR3, as DNA: TGTGCCAGCTCACCAATAGACAATGAGCAGTTCTTC.

J is TRBJ2-7 and V is TRBV29-1, with D possibly being TRBD2 (5 bases). Trimming stripped 7 bases from V and 3 bases from J, with 13 bases between. This CDR3 has 12 residues. CDR1 and CDR2 (germline): SQVTM, ANQGSEA. Here the CDR3 DNA reads TGCAGCGGAATGACTACACTCTACGAGCAGTACTTC. This encodes CSGMTTLYEQYF.

The chain employs TRBV5-4 and TRBJ2-3; D is undetermined. The CDR3 covers 13 residues. CDR1 is SGHNT, CDR2 YYREEE, per germline (reference sequence). Trimming pared 0 bases from V and 3 bases from J, leaving 5 bases between. In DNA, the CDR3 is TGTGCCAGCAGCTTGGTAGGAACAGATACGCAGTATTTT. Protein sequence: CASSLVGTDTQYF.

For this clonotype: This sequence may be a read error, since a much larger clone differs from it by one base. The chain uses TRBV18 and TRBJ2-3; the match to TRBD2 covers 7 bases. The CDR3 runs 13 residues. Germline V gene lookup returns CDR1 KGHSH and CDR2 LQKENI. CDR3 amino acids: CASRGTNTDTRYF. The CDR3 nucleotides are TGTGCCAGCCGCGGGACTAACACAGATACGCGGTATTTT.

This clonotype appeared a few times. J is TRBJ2-1 and V is TRBV29-1; D tentatively reads TRBD1 or TRBD2 (5 bases each). The CDR3 length is 10 residues. CDR1 is SQVTM and CDR2 is ANQGSEA in the germline V gene. V lost 7 bases and J 8 bases, leaving 9 bases between the germline ends. CDR3 nucleotides: TGCAGCGCGGGGCCCTATGAGCAGTTCTTC. The encoded protein is CSAGPYEQFF.

J is TRBJ2-5 and V is TRBV6-2 or TRBV6-3; 8 nucleotides match TRBD1. This CDR3 contains 16 residues. The germline V gene encodes CDR1 MNHEY and CDR2 SVGEGT. The junction had 9 bases not matched to a gene; V was cut back by 4 bases and J by 2 bases. Written as DNA, the CDR3 is TGTGCCAGCAGTTCTATGACAGGGGTCCGACAAGAGACCCAGTACTTC. Translation: CASSSMTGVRQETQYF.

As to this clonotype: It may be a read error: a sequence one base away is much more abundant. The chain is built from TRBV4-2 and TRBJ1-4; D unresolved. The CDR3 loop spans 15 amino acids. CDR1 and CDR2 (germline): LGHNA, YNFKEQ. This CDR3 is CVSSPRAGTNEKLFF. Here the CDR3 DNA reads TGTGTCAGCAGCCCGAGGGCGGGAACTAATGAAAAACTGTTTTTT.

There are a few counts of this clonotype. This chain connects TRBV7-2 to TRBJ1-5; TRBD1 might be the D (6 bases). The CDR3 is made up of 17 amino acids. Trimming cost V 4 bases and J 2 bases, with 18 bases left between them. Per the germline V gene, CDR1 is SGHTA and CDR2 is FQGNSA. CDR3 amino acids: CASSSSGGGRGNQPQHF. The CDR3 DNA sequence: TGTGCCAGCAGCTCATCGGGGGGGGGGCGAGGCAATCAGCCCCAGCATTTT.